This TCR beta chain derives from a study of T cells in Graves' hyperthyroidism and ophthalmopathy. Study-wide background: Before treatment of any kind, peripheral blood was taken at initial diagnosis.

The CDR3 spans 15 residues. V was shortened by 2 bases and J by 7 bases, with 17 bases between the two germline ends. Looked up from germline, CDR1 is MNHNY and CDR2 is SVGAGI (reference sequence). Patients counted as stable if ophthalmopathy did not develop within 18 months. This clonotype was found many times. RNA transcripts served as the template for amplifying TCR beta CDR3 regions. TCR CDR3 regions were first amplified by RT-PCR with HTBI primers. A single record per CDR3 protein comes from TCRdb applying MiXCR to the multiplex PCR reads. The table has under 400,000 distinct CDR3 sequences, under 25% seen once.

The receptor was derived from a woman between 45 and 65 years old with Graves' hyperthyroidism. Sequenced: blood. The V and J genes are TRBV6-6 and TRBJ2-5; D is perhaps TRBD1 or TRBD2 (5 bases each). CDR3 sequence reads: CASSYIGAGVGTQYF. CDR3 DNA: TGTGCCAGCAGTTACATAGGGGCCGGGGTAGGGACCCAGTACTTC.